One sample yielded the 27 T cell receptor beta chains listed below, sequenced in a study of CD8 T cells in Susac syndrome (dated by TCRdb to the late 2010s). Preparation of the library involved the immunoSEQ multiplex PCR assay. RNA was extracted using the RNeasy kit, and roughly 0.5 to 1 ug of the RNA was reverse transcribed with random hexamers. TCRdb took the public reads, trimmed them with fastp at Q25, ran MiXCR for clone calling and kept in-frame beta chains. Rows merge per CDR3 protein into single entries with the most common DNA and genes. This sample lists fewer than 85,000 distinct CDR3 sequences; approximately 93% were detected once. Approximately 0.49% of the sample is taken by the ten largest. Material for sequencing was CD8+ T cells from PBMCs. The receptors come from a human donor with Susac syndrome.

J is TRBJ2-7 and V is TRBV20-1; 9 bases are a match to TRBD2. The germline V gene encodes CDR1 DFQATT and CDR2 SNEGSKA (reference sequence). The ends lost 4 bases at V and 4 bases at J; junction bases unmatched: 8. There are 14 residues in the CDR3. In DNA form, the CDR3 reads TGCAGTGCTATTGAACGCGGGGGGGCTTACGAGCAGTACTTC. Its protein product is CSAIERGGAYEQYF.

The chain combines TRBV9 with TRBJ2-5, with 14 bases matching TRBD2. V shed 4 bases and J 5 bases; nucleotides not matched to a gene: 10. CDR1 is SGDLS and CDR2 is YYNGEE in the germline V gene. The CDR3 spans 17 residues. The CDR3 here is CASSHPGTSGGRETQYF. The CDR3 DNA is TGTGCCAGCAGCCACCCCGGGACTAGCGGGGGTCGGGAGACCCAGTACTTC.

The chain couples TRBV2 to TRBJ2-7, with 7 bases aligning to TRBD1. V gave up 4 bases and J gave up 2 bases; unmatched junction bases: 11. Germline CDR1 SNHLY, CDR2 FYNNEI. This CDR3 region has 16 residues. The CDR3 DNA follows: TGTGCCAGCAGTGGATTCGGGACAGATTTAGCCTACGAGCAGTACTTC. This sequence encodes CASSGFGTDLAYEQYF.

The chain uses TRBV7-6 and TRBJ2-1; possibly TRBD2 for D (6 bases). The CDR3 contains 14 residues. Looked up from germline, CDR1 is SGHVS and CDR2 is FNYEAQ. V lost 5 bases and J 10 bases, leaving 18 bases between the germline ends. The CDR3 loop is CASSPRARGREQFF. CDR3 bases: TGTGCCAGCAGCCCGCGCGCCAGAGGGAGGGAGCAGTTCTTC.

The chain couples TRBV9 to TRBJ2-7; D unresolved. CDR3 length equals 14 residues. Germline V lookup: CDR1 SGDLS, CDR2 YYNGEE. With 0 bases removed from V and 4 bases from J, the gap between germline ends came to 11 bases. Written as DNA, the CDR3 is TGTGCCAGCAGCGTAGGAAGTCTGTCATACGAGCAGTACTTC. It is translated as CASSVGSLSYEQYF.

V gene TRBV6-5 combines with J gene TRBJ1-2, with D unresolved. The V end was cut by 0 bases, the J end by 11 bases, with 13 bases between. The CDR3 extends over 13 amino acids. Germline V gene data show CDR1 as MNHEY and CDR2 as SVGAGI. In DNA form, the CDR3 reads TGTGCCAGCAGTTACTCGATCGGCAGCGCTTACACCTTC. Its translation: CASSYSIGSAYTF.

The chain is built from TRBV2 and TRBJ1-2, with TRBD1 matching over 8 bases. V gave up 6 bases and J gave up 5 bases; unmatched junction bases: 5. Germline CDR1 reads SNHLY; CDR2 reads FYNNEI. This CDR3 comprises 13 residues. CDR3 loop: CASSARQGYGYTF. Here the CDR3 DNA reads TGTGCCAGCAGCGCAAGACAGGGGTATGGCTACACCTTC.

The V gene is TRBV2, the J gene TRBJ2-5, with 10 bases fitting TRBD2. The CDR3 has 15 amino acids. Trimming removed 5 bases from V and 0 bases from J; junction bases left unmatched: 3. The germline CDR1 and CDR2 sequences are SNHLY and FYNNEI. The CDR3 here is CASSSGGVYQETQYF. Here the CDR3 DNA reads TGTGCCAGCAGTAGCGGGGGGGTTTACCAAGAGACCCAGTACTTC.

The CDR3 sequence is CASSISGPPGETQYF. CDR3 DNA: TGTGCCAGCAGCATTAGCGGCCCCCCCGGGGAGACCCAGTACTTC. This sequence joins TRBV13 and TRBJ2-5; D might be TRBD2 (6 bases). The ends were cut back, 5 bases at V and 5 bases at J, with 18 bases in the middle. This CDR3 has 15 amino acids. CDR1 is PRHDT, CDR2 FYEKMQ, per germline (reference sequence).

This clonotype was found once. This sequence joins TRBV14 and TRBJ2-3; D not certain. The CDR3 has 15 residues. V lost 0 bases, J lost 2 bases, and 9 bases lay in between. Per germline, CDR1 SGHDN and CDR2 FVKESK. Here the CDR3 reads CASSQDRLLTDTQYF. As DNA, the CDR3 is TGTGCCAGCAGCCAAGACCGACTCCTCACAGATACGCAGTATTTT.

V is TRBV12-3 or TRBV12-4 and J is TRBJ2-7, with TRBD1 identical over 11 bases. The CDR3 is made up of 13 amino acids. The V and J ends lost 5 bases and 3 bases, in that order; junction bases with no gene match: 0. CDR3 sequence (DNA): TGTGCCAGCAGTGGGACAGGGGGCTACGAGCAGTACTTC. Its translation is CASSGTGGYEQYF.

The chain recombines TRBV9 with TRBJ2-1; 9 bases are a match to TRBD1. The CDR3 contains 15 residues. Unmatched junction bases numbered 6, after V lost 0 bases and J lost 8 bases. In germline, CDR1 is SGDLS, CDR2 YYNGEE. This chain's CDR3 is CASSVEGTGWDEQFF. Written as DNA, the CDR3 is TGTGCCAGCAGCGTAGAAGGGACAGGGTGGGATGAGCAGTTCTTC. The full variable domain, in which reference TRBV9 and TRBJ2-1 provide the parts outside the CDR3, is DSGVTQTPKHLITATGQRVTLRCSPRSGDLSVYWYQQSLDQGLQFLIQYYNGEERAKGNILERFSAQQFPDLHSELNLSSLELGDSALYFCASSVEGTGWDEQFFGPGTRLTVL.

The gene calls are TRBV28 and TRBJ2-3; TRBD1 might be the D (7 bases). In germline, CDR1 is MDHEN, CDR2 SYDVKM. Trimming shortened V by 6 bases and J by 1 base, and 14 bases separated the two germline ends. CDR3 length: 15 amino acids. The CDR3 nucleotides read TGTGCCAGCAGGGAGGGACAGACGGGCACAGATACGCAGTATTTT. It yields the protein CASREGQTGTDTQYF.

The chain uses TRBV27 and TRBJ1-5, with D maybe TRBD1 (5 bases). V was clipped by 7 bases and J by 0 bases, with 13 bases between them. The germline gives CDR1 MNHEY, CDR2 SMNVEV (reference sequence). This CDR3 region has 15 residues. The CDR3 coding sequence is TGTGCCAGCACTCCGGGACCTAATAGCAATCAGCCCCAGCATTTT. Its protein is CASTPGPNSNQPQHF.

This sequence joins TRBV5-1 and TRBJ2-1, with 8 bases matching TRBD2. V lost 3 bases, J lost 6 bases, and 8 bases stayed unmatched. This CDR3 region has 15 residues. Germline V gives CDR1 SGHRS, CDR2 YFSETQ. DNA of the CDR3: TGCGCCAGCAGCTCAACGGGGGGGTTCGGCAATGAGCAGTTCTTC. This sequence encodes CASSSTGGFGNEQFF.

The J gene is TRBJ2-5, the V gene TRBV7-9; 8 positions match TRBD1. CDR1 is SEHNR, CDR2 FQNEAQ, per germline (reference sequence). J was trimmed by 4 bases and V by 3 bases; bases with no gene match: 7. This CDR3 has 15 residues. CDR3 DNA sequence: TGTGCCAGCAGCTTCACAGGGGGGTATAGAGAGACCCAGTACTTC. Translating gives CASSFTGGYRETQYF.

The chain has TRBV12-3 or TRBV12-4 and TRBJ2-7, with 8 nucleotides matching TRBD1. There are 12 residues in the CDR3. V lost 3 bases, J lost 5 bases, and 0 bases stayed unmatched. The CDR3 DNA sequence: TGTGCCAGCAGTTTGACAGGGGACGAGCAGTACTTC. The encoded protein is CASSLTGDEQYF.

This clonotype showed up just once. This chain connects TRBV7-9 to TRBJ2-5; TRBD1 aligns across 8 bases. This CDR3 contains 15 residues. CDR1 and CDR2 (germline): SEHNR, FQNEAQ (reference sequence). Trimming removed 1 base from V and 4 bases from J; junction bases left unmatched: 5. The CDR3 region has the DNA TGTGCCAGCAGCTTAGGCATCCAGGGGGCAGAGACCCAGTACTTC. Residues: CASSLGIQGAETQYF.

V and J are TRBV7-9 and TRBJ2-1, with D uncertain. CDR3 length equals 13 residues. Trimming cost V 0 bases and J 10 bases, with 10 bases left between them. The germline gives CDR1 SEHNR, CDR2 FQNEAQ (reference sequence). The CDR3: CASSLATGGEQFF. Here the CDR3 DNA reads TGTGCCAGCAGCTTAGCAACTGGCGGCGAGCAGTTCTTC.

The genes are TRBV9 and TRBJ2-5; TRBD2 agrees at 9 bases. V lost 3 bases, J lost 5 bases, and 8 bases stayed unmatched. Germline lookup yields CDR1 SGDLS and CDR2 YYNGEE. The length of the CDR3 is 15 residues. As DNA, the CDR3 is TGTGCCAGCAGCGCCTGGACTAGCGAGGAGGAGACCCAGTACTTC. Amino acids: CASSAWTSEEETQYF.

V and J are TRBV6-5 and TRBJ2-2, with D possibly being TRBD1 (5 bases). The CDR3 is 12 amino acids. The V end was cut by 8 bases, the J end by 7 bases, with 11 bases between. Germline V gene sequence: CDR1 MNHEY, CDR2 SVGAGI. The CDR3 protein is CASGAGDGELFF. CDR3 nucleotides: TGTGCCAGCGGGGCTGGGGACGGGGAGCTGTTTTTT.

The genes are TRBV9 and TRBJ2-7, with D tentatively TRBD2 (7 bases). Germline-derived CDR1 and CDR2 are SGDLS and YYNGEE. This CDR3 has 14 residues. Trimming stripped 0 bases from V and 4 bases from J, with 11 bases between. The CDR3 DNA sequence: TGTGCCAGCAGCGTAGAGGGGGAGGGATACGAGCAGTACTTC. Amino acids: CASSVEGEGYEQYF.

The chain has TRBV7-8 and TRBJ2-7; possible D gene TRBD1, 6 bases. CDR1 and CDR2 (germline): SGHVS, FQNEAQ. Trimming left V 5 bases short and J 0 bases short, with 17 bases between. This CDR3 is 16 amino acids long. The CDR3 DNA follows: TGTGCCAGCAGCCAACCAACGGACAGAGGCTCCTACGAGCAGTACTTC. This translates into CASSQPTDRGSYEQYF.

This chain connects TRBV4-1 to TRBJ2-5; D tentatively reads TRBD1 or TRBD2 (5 bases each). CDR1 is MGHRA, CDR2 YSYEKL, per germline. The CDR3 contains 18 residues. V shed 3 bases and J shed 1 base, with 21 bases lying between them. The chain's CDR3 is CASSHPSEGIQIQETQYF. CDR3 nucleotide sequence: TGCGCCAGCAGCCACCCCTCCGAGGGGATCCAAATCCAAGAGACCCAGTACTTC.

V is TRBV7-8 and J is TRBJ2-5; 13 bases match TRBD2. From germline, CDR1 is SGHVS and CDR2 FQNEAQ. The junction had 2 bases not matched to a gene; V was cut back by 6 bases and J by 1 base. The CDR3 is made up of 15 amino acids. CDR3 sequence (DNA): TGTGCCAGCAGGGGGACTAGCGGGGCCCAAGAGACCCAGTACTTC. Translated, it gives CASRGTSGAQETQYF.

The chain has TRBV6-2 or TRBV6-3 and TRBJ2-2, with TRBD2 matching 11 bases. CDR3 size: 14 residues. V lost 8 bases to trimming and J lost 8 bases; unmatched junction nucleotides: 7. Germline assignment: CDR1 MNHEY and CDR2 SVGEGT. Here the CDR3 DNA reads TGTGCCAGCGGGACTAGCGGTCCGACTGGGGAGCTGTTTTTT. Its translation: CASGTSGPTGELFF.

A single count supports this clonotype. The chain links TRBV5-5 to TRBJ2-7, with a weak D call TRBD2 (6 bases). The V gene lost 2 bases and the J gene lost 0 bases, with 9 bases spanning the gap. The germline gives CDR1 SGHKS, CDR2 YYEKEE (reference sequence). The CDR3 has 14 residues. The CDR3: CASSFGGYSYEQYF. The DNA of the CDR3 is TGTGCCAGCAGCTTCGGGGGATACTCCTACGAGCAGTACTTC.